This passage covers 26 T cell receptor beta chains from one sample sequenced in a study of lymphopenia after photon versus proton radiotherapy. Data came from immunoSEQ multiplex PCR; TCRdb stores just in-frame clones and leaves some out. The sample has some 30,000 clones; about 80% are singletons. Sequencing was performed on peripheral blood, taken from a patient treated with proton-based radiotherapy. Receptor source: a woman between 65 and 79 years old with pancreatic cancer.

The J gene is TRBJ2-1, the V gene TRBV20-1; maybe TRBD2 (6 bases). The CDR3 contains 11 residues. Germline V lookup: CDR1 DFQATT, CDR2 SNEGSKA (reference sequence). Trimming took off 4 bases at V and 6 bases at J, with 7 bases between the two ends. The CDR3, as DNA: TGCAGTGCTACGACTAGCAATGAGCAGTTCTTC. This codes for CSATTSNEQFF.

This clone was observed a few times. CDR3 loop: CASAGNQETQYF. The CDR3, as DNA: TGTGCCAGCGCGGGGAACCAAGAGACCCAGTACTTC. The chain uses TRBV6-1 and TRBJ2-5; the D gene is possibly TRBD2 (6 bases). The ends were cut back, 8 bases at V and 0 bases at J, with 7 bases in the middle. The CDR3 loop spans 12 amino acids. Germline assignment: CDR1 MNHNS and CDR2 SASEGT.

V is TRBV4-3 and J is TRBJ1-4; TRBD1 aligns across 7 bases. CDR3 length equals 16 residues. The germline V gene has CDR1 LGHNA and CDR2 YSLEER. With V trimmed by 0 bases and J by 6 bases, 7 bases remained unmatched. This CDR3 is CASSQDQGGADEKLFF. Here the CDR3 DNA reads TGCGCCAGCAGCCAAGATCAGGGGGGCGCGGATGAAAAACTGTTTTTT.

This clone was counted a few times. The J gene is TRBJ1-2, the V gene TRBV4-2, with D possibly matching TRBD1 (6 bases). CDR3 length: 13 amino acids. Germline values: CDR1 LGHNA, CDR2 YNFKEQ. The V and J ends lost 1 base and 8 bases respectively, with 11 bases between them. CDR3 DNA: TGTGCCAGCAGCCAAGGCAAGGGGGAGGGCTACACCTTC. Residues: CASSQGKGEGYTF.

V usage is TRBV7-2 and J usage is TRBJ2-7; 12 bases agree with TRBD2. J gave up 4 bases and V 5 bases, and 6 bases lay outside the gene matches. CDR1 and CDR2 (germline): SGHTA, FQGNSA. This CDR3 spans 15 amino acids. This CDR3 reads CASSPRTSGEYEQYF. The CDR3 region has the DNA TGTGCCAGCAGCCCCCGGACTAGCGGGGAATACGAGCAGTACTTC.

This clone has a single count. The CDR3 spells CASSFVRTDTQYF. CDR3 DNA sequence: TGTGCCAGCAGCTTCGTTCGCACAGATACGCAGTATTTT. V and J are TRBV7-2 and TRBJ2-3; D ambiguous. The CDR3 length is 13 residues. CDR1 SGHTA and CDR2 FQGNSA come from the germline V gene. Trimming cost V 3 bases and J 1 base, with 5 bases left between them.

V gene TRBV5-1 combines with J gene TRBJ1-2; TRBD1 is a possible D gene (5 bases). Trimming took 4 bases from V and 7 from J, leaving 20 bases between them. CDR1 is SGHRS, CDR2 YFSETQ, per germline. The CDR3 is 15 residues long. CDR3 in DNA: TGCGCCAGCAGCCCGGACGCGGGGGTTGGTGGTGGCTACACCTTC. It yields the protein CASSPDAGVGGGYTF. The complete variable domain, with remaining parts taken from reference TRBV5-1 and TRBJ1-2, reads KAGVTQTPRYLIKTRGQQVTLSCSPISGHRSVSWYQQTPGQGLQFLFEYFSETQRNKGNFPGRFSGRQFSNSRSEMNVSTLELGDSALYLCASSPDAGVGGGYTFGSGTRLTVV.

This chain's CDR3 is CASSFQGGNQPQHF. The CDR3 coding sequence is TGTGCCAGCAGTTTTCAGGGGGGCAATCAGCCCCAGCATTTT. The rearrangement joins TRBV6-1 to TRBJ1-5; TRBD1 aligns across 7 bases. Trimming removed 5 bases from V and 2 bases from J; junction bases left unmatched: 3. Germline-derived CDR1 and CDR2 are MNHNS and SASEGT. This CDR3 spans 14 amino acids.

The gene calls are TRBV28 and TRBJ1-1; TRBD1 is a possible D gene (5 bases). Deletions cut 7 bases from V and 4 bases from J, with 13 bases between. Germline CDR1 is MDHEN and CDR2 is SYDVKM. This CDR3 is 13 amino acids long. The CDR3 here is CASKLQGVTEAFF. The CDR3, as DNA: TGTGCCAGCAAATTACAAGGGGTCACTGAAGCTTTCTTT. Variable domain in full (rest from reference TRBV28 and TRBJ1-1): DVKVTQSSRYLVKRTGEKVFLECVQDMDHENMFWYRQDPGLGLRLIYFSYDVKMKEKGDIPEGYSVSREKKERFSLILESASTNQTSMYLCASKLQGVTEAFFGQGTRLTVV.

This clone was seen more than once but under ten times. An end of the junction differs from the germline gene, which may be a read error. The gene calls are TRBV7-7 and TRBJ2-5, with no clear D. The CDR3 consists of 15 residues. Germline CDR1 and CDR2: SSHAT and FNYEAQ (reference sequence). The CDR3 DNA sequence: TGTGCTAGCAGCTTATCTCCTTACGGGCGGGAGACCCAGTACTTC. Its protein is CASSLSPYGRETQYF.

This clone was detected only once. This chain links TRBV28 with TRBJ2-3; the match to TRBD1 covers 8 bases. Germline loops: CDR1 MDHEN, CDR2 SYDVKM. The V gene end was trimmed by 5 bases and the J gene end by 1 base; junction bases not matched to a gene: 5. CDR3 length: 15 amino acids. This CDR3 is CASSPGGAGTDTQYF. The CDR3 region has the DNA TGTGCCAGCAGTCCAGGGGGCGCCGGCACAGATACGCAGTATTTT.

The rearrangement links TRBV28 to TRBJ1-5; TRBD1 matches 8 bases. V was clipped by 2 bases and J by 0 bases; unmatched bases: 18. CDR1 is MDHEN and CDR2 is SYDVKM in the germline V gene. The CDR3 is 21 residues long. CDR3 loop: CASSLVSGTGVGGYSNQPQHF. DNA for the CDR3: TGTGCCAGCAGTTTAGTCAGCGGGACAGGCGTCGGTGGATATAGCAATCAGCCCCAGCATTTT.

This chain links TRBV7-2 with TRBJ1-1, with D tentatively TRBD1 (5 bases). CDR1 is SGHTA and CDR2 is FQGNSA in the germline V gene. V shed 5 bases and J shed 0 bases, with 13 bases lying between them. The CDR3 contains 15 residues. The CDR3 coding sequence is TGTGCCAGCAGCCGCGGCGGGGCAATGAACACTGAAGCTTTCTTT. Translated, it gives CASSRGGAMNTEAFF.

The V call is TRBV28, the J call TRBJ2-1; no firm D call. CDR1 MDHEN and CDR2 SYDVKM come from the germline V gene. Trimming shortened V by 1 base and J by 0 bases, and 10 bases separated the two germline ends. The CDR3 has 16 amino acids. CDR3 residues: CASSLFGPASYNEQFF. As DNA, the CDR3 is TGTGCCAGCAGTTTATTCGGGCCCGCCTCCTACAATGAGCAGTTCTTC.

This clone was seen a single time. The chain uses TRBV29-1 and TRBJ2-2; 9 nucleotides line up with TRBD1. This CDR3 comprises 14 residues. Trimming at V came to 7 bases and at J to 7 bases, leaving 10 bases not matched to a gene. Germline values: CDR1 SQVTM, CDR2 ANQGSEA. The CDR3 coding sequence is TGCAGCGCTATTAAGGGACAGGGTCACGGGGAGCTGTTTTTT. Encoded protein: CSAIKGQGHGELFF.

The chain joins TRBV30 to TRBJ1-4; D is uncertain. The length of the CDR3 is 14 residues. The V end was cut by 2 bases, the J end by 7 bases, with 14 bases between. Germline V gene sequence: CDR1 GTSNPN, CDR2 SVGIG (reference sequence). CDR3 protein: CAWSRYLEPEKLFF. CDR3 nucleotides: TGTGCCTGGAGTCGGTACTTGGAGCCTGAAAAACTGTTTTTT.

This clone was recorded only once. This sequence joins TRBV7-2 and TRBJ2-2, with D perhaps TRBD2 (5 bases). With 4 bases removed from V and 6 bases from J, the gap between germline ends came to 9 bases. The CDR3 spans 13 residues. CDR1 and CDR2 from the germline V gene are SGHTA and FQGNSA. CDR3 DNA sequence: TGTGCCAGCAGCTCCGCGGGTTCCGGGGAGCTGTTTTTT. This sequence encodes CASSSAGSGELFF.

The rearrangement links TRBV7-9 to TRBJ2-7; TRBD2 might be the D (6 bases). The CDR3 has 13 amino acids. Germline V CDR1 and CDR2: SEHNR, FQNEAQ (reference sequence). The germline V and J ends were trimmed by 4 bases and 2 bases, with 9 bases remaining between them. The CDR3 sequence: CASSWGVPYEQYF. CDR3 sequence (DNA): TGTGCCAGCAGCTGGGGGGTCCCCTACGAGCAGTACTTC.

The chain couples TRBV28 to TRBJ1-1; D not resolved. This CDR3 is 13 amino acids long. V lost 7 bases and J lost 4, with 13 bases in between. The V gene's germline CDR1 is MDHEN and CDR2 SYDVKM. The CDR3 DNA reads TGTGCCAGCACCGGACGGCAGTTCACTGAAGCTTTCTTT. Its translation is CASTGRQFTEAFF.

The chain recombines TRBV27 with TRBJ2-1; the match to TRBD2 covers 8 bases. Trimming cost V 7 bases and J 7 bases; bases outside gene matches: 9. Germline values: CDR1 MNHEY, CDR2 SMNVEV (reference sequence). The CDR3 covers 14 residues. Here the CDR3 reads CASNLSGRGNEQFF. The CDR3 DNA reads TGTGCCAGCAACCTCAGCGGGAGAGGTAATGAGCAGTTCTTC.

A few counts support this clone. CDR3 amino acids: CASSPAGTGPGGTGELFF. The CDR3 DNA reads TGTGCCAGCTCACCAGCCGGAACAGGTCCGGGGGGCACCGGGGAGCTGTTTTTT. This rearrangement joins TRBV18 to TRBJ2-2; 7 positions match TRBD2. The CDR3 has 18 residues. J was trimmed by 4 bases and V by 2 bases; bases with no gene match: 13. The germline V gene encodes CDR1 KGHSH and CDR2 LQKENI.

The chain couples TRBV30 to TRBJ1-3; D is uncertain. This CDR3 contains 13 residues. From germline, CDR1 is GTSNPN and CDR2 SVGIG (reference sequence). V was trimmed by 5 bases and J by 4 bases, leaving 12 bases between them. CDR3 protein: CAWELDAGNTIYF. In nucleotides, the CDR3 is TGTGCCTGGGAATTGGACGCGGGAAACACCATATATTTT.

The chain links TRBV9 to TRBJ2-1; TRBD2 is a possible D gene (5 bases). Germline CDR1 reads SGDLS; CDR2 reads YYNGEE. Trimming cost V 0 bases and J 6 bases, with 10 bases left between them. This CDR3 comprises 14 residues. DNA for the CDR3: TGTGCCAGCAGCGTAGGGCGGGCGGGCAATGAGCAGTTCTTC. As protein: CASSVGRAGNEQFF.

This sequence joins TRBV28 and TRBJ2-7, with 8 positions matching TRBD2. The V and J ends lost 2 bases and 4 bases, in that order; junction bases with no gene match: 4. This CDR3 has 14 residues. CDR1 and CDR2 from the germline V gene are MDHEN and SYDVKM. CDR3 loop: CASSLRGGGYEQYF. The CDR3 DNA is TGTGCCAGCAGTTTACGGGGGGGAGGTTACGAGCAGTACTTC. Together with reference TRBV28 and TRBJ2-7, the CDR3 gives the full variable domain: DVKVTQSSRYLVKRTGEKVFLECVQDMDHENMFWYRQDPGLGLRLIYFSYDVKMKEKGDIPEGYSVSREKKERFSLILESASTNQTSMYLCASSLRGGGYEQYFGPGTRLTVT.

DNA of the CDR3: TGTGCCAGCAGCCTTGACAGGGGACAGCCCCAGCATTTT. This encodes CASSLDRGQPQHF. The V call is TRBV7-2, the J call TRBJ1-5; 8 bases match TRBD1. The CDR3 has 13 amino acids. Germline V gene data show CDR1 as SGHTA and CDR2 as FQGNSA. V shed 5 bases, J shed 7 bases, and the junction held 4 bases outside the gene matches.

In nucleotides, the CDR3 is TGCAGCGTTGAAGGGGCAGGGGGAGAAGAGACCCAGTACTTC. Its protein is CSVEGAGGEETQYF. The V gene is TRBV29-1, the J gene TRBJ2-5; 7 nucleotides match TRBD1. CDR1 SQVTM and CDR2 ANQGSEA come from the germline V gene. Trimming at V came to 1 base and at J to 3 bases, leaving 5 bases not matched to a gene. The CDR3 is 14 residues long.